This T cell receptor (beta chain) originates from a study of Tregs in tolerant kidney transplant recipients. Overall study findings and caveats: Donor-specific Treg expansion exceeded global Treg expansion in tolerant patients, suggesting antigen drive. Tregs expanded with activated donor B cells seemed most donor-specific.

Mixed chimerism was transient after nonmyeloablative marrow transplants from related graft donors. Regarding this clone: No antigen is known for it. The CDR3 end lies 3 residues beyond the end of the read and is filled in from the germline J gene.

Data came from immunoSEQ multiplex PCR; TCRdb stores just in-frame clones and leaves some out. This sample contains about 31,000 clones. Deletions cut 1 base from V and 2 bases from J, with 11 bases between. Germline V gene sequence: CDR1 SGHKS, CDR2 YYEKEE (reference sequence). The CDR3 length is 15 residues. This TCR was sampled from a human patient who received a combined kidney and bone marrow transplant. Some T cells may originate from the graft donor. The chain couples TRBV5-5 to TRBJ2-3; D perhaps matches TRBD1 (6 bases). The sample in question was CD4+ T cells from blood (PBMCs), obtained 24 months after the transplant. The CDR3 sequence: CASSLRGRFTDTQYF. The sequenced part of the CDR3 DNA is TGTGCCAGCAGCTTGAGGGGGAGATTCACAGATACG.